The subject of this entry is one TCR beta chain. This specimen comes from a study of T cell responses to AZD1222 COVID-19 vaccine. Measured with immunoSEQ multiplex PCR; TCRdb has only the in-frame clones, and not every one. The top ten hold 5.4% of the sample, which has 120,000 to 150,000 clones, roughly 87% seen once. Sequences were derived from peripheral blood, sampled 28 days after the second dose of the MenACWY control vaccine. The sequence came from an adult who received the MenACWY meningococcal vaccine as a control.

CDR3 sequence reads: CASSYRPTQYQPQHF. CDR3 coding DNA: TGTGCCAGCAGTTATCGCCCGACCCAATATCAGCCCCAGCATTTT. The chain employs TRBV6-2 or TRBV6-3 and TRBJ1-5; D uncertain. Germline CDR1 and CDR2: MNHEY and SVGEGT. V was pared by 3 bases and J by 5 bases, with 14 bases between. The CDR3 spans 15 residues.